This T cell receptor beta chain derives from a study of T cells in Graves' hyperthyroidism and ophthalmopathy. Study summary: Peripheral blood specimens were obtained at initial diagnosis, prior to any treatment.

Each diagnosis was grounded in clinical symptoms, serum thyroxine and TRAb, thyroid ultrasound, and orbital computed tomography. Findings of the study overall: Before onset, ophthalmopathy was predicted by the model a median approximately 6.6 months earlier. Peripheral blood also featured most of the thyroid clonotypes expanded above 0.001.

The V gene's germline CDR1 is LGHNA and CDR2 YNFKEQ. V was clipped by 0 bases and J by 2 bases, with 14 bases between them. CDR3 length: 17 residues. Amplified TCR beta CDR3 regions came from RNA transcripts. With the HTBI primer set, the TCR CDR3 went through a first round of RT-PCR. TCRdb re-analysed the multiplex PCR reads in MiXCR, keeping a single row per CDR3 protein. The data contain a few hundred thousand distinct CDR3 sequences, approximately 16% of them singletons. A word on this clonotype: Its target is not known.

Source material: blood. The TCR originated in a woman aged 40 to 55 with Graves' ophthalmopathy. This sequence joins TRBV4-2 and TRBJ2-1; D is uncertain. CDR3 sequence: CASSQEPNHGTYNEQFF. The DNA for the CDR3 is TGTGCCAGCAGCCAAGAGCCAAACCACGGTACCTACAATGAGCAGTTCTTC.